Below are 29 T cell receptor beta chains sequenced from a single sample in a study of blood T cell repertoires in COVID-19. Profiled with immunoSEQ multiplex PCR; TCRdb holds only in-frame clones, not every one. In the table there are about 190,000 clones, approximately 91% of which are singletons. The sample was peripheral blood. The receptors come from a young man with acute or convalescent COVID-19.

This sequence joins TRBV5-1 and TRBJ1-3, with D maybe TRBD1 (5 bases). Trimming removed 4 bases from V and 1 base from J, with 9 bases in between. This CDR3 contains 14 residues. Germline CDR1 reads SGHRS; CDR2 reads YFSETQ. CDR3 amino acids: CASSQGDSGNTIYF. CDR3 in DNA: TGCGCCAGCAGCCAAGGGGATTCTGGAAACACCATATATTTT. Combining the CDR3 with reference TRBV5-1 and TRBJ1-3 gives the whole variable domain KAGVTQTPRYLIKTRGQQVTLSCSPISGHRSVSWYQQTPGQGLQFLFEYFSETQRNKGNFPGRFSGRQFSNSRSEMNVSTLELGDSALYLCASSQGDSGNTIYFGEGSWLTVV.

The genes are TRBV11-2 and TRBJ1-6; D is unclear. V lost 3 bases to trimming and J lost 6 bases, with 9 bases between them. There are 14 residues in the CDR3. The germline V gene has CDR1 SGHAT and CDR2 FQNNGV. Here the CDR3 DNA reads TGTGCCAGCAGCTTGGGCCTTGGTAATTCACCCCTCCACTTT. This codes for CASSLGLGNSPLHF. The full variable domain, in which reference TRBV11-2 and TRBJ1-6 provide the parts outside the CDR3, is EAGVAQSPRYKIIEKRQSVAFWCNPISGHATLYWYQQILGQGPKLLIQFQNNGVVDDSQLPKDRFSAERLKGVDSTLKIQPAKLEDSAVYLCASSLGLGNSPLHFGNGTRLTVT.

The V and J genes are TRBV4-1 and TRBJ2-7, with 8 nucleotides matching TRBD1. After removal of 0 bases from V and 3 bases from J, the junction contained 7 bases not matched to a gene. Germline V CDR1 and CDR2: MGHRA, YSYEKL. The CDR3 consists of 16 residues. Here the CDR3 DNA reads TGCGCCAGCAGCCAAGATGAGGGACAGGACATCTACGAGCAGTACTTC. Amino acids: CASSQDEGQDIYEQYF.

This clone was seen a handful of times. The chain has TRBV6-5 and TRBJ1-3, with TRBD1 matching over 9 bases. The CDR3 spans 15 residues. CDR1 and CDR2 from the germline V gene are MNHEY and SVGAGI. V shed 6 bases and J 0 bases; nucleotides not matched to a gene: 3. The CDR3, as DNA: TGTGCCAGCAGATCGACAGGGGGCTCTGGAAACACCATATATTTT. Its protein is CASRSTGGSGNTIYF.

DNA for the CDR3: TGTGCCAGTAAAGGAGGGTGGTCTGGGGCCAACGTCCTGACTTTC. This encodes CASKGGWSGANVLTF. J is TRBJ2-6 and V is TRBV19; a possible D gene is TRBD2 (6 bases). This CDR3 has 15 residues. V lost 7 bases and J 1 base, leaving 11 bases between the germline ends. Looked up from germline, CDR1 is LNHDA and CDR2 is SQIVND (reference sequence).

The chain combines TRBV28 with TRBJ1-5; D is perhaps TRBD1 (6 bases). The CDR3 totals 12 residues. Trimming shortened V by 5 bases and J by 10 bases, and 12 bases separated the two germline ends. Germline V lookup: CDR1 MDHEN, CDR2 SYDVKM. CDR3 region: CASSIPRGPQHF. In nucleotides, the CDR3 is TGTGCCAGCAGTATACCCAGGGGTCCCCAGCATTTT.

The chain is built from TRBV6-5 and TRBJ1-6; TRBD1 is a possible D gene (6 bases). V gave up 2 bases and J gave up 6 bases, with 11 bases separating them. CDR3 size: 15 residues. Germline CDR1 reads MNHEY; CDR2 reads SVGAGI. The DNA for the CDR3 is TGTGCCAGCAGTTACCCCAGGGGATCTAATTCACCCCTCCACTTT. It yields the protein CASSYPRGSNSPLHF.

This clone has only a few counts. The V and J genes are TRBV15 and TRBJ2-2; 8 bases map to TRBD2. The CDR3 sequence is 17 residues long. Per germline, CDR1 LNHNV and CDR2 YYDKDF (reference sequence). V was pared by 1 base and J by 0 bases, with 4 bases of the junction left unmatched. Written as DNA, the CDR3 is TGTGCCACCAGCAGAGGAGCGGGAGACCCGAACACCGGGGAGCTGTTTTTT. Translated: CATSRGAGDPNTGELFF.

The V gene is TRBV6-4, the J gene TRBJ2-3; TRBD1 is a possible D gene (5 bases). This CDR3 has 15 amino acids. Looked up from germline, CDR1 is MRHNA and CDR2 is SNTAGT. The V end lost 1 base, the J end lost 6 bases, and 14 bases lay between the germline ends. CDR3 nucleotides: TGTGCCAGCAGTGACTACCCCAAAGGGGCGGATACGCAGTATTTT. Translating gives CASSDYPKGADTQYF.

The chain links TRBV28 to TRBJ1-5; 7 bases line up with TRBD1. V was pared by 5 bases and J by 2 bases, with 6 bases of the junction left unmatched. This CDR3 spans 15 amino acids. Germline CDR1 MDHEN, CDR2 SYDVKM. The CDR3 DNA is TGTGCCAGCAGTCTACCGGGACAGCGCAATCAGCCCCAGCATTTT. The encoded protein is CASSLPGQRNQPQHF.

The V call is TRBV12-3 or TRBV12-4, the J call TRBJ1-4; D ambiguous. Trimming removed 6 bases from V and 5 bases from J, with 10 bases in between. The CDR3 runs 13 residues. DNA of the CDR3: TGTGCCAGCAGACAGACCCAAAATGAAAAACTGTTTTTT. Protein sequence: CASRQTQNEKLFF.

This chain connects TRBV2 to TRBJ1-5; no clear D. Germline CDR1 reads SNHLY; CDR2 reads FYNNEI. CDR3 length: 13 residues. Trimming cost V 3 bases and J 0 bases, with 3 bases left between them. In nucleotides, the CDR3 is TGTGCCAGCAGTGAGGCTAGCAATCAGCCCCAGCATTTT. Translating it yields CASSEASNQPQHF.

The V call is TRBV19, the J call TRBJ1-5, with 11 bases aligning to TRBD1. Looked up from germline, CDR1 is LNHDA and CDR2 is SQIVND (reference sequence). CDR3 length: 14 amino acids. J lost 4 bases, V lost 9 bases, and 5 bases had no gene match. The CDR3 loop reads CASGTGGGNQPQHF. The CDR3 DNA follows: TGTGCCAGCGGGACAGGGGGAGGTAATCAGCCCCAGCATTTT.

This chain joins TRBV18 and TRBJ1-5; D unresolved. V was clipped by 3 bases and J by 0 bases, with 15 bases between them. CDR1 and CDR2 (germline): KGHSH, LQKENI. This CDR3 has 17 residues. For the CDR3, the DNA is TGTGCCAGCTCACCCTATGGTAGCCTATATAGCAATCAGCCCCAGCATTTT. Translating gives CASSPYGSLYSNQPQHF.

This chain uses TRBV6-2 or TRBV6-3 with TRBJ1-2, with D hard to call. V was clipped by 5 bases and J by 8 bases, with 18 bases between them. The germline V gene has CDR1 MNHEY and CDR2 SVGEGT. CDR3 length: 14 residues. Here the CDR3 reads CASSTSTRTGGYTF. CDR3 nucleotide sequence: TGTGCCAGCAGTACCTCGACTCGTACGGGGGGCTACACCTTC.

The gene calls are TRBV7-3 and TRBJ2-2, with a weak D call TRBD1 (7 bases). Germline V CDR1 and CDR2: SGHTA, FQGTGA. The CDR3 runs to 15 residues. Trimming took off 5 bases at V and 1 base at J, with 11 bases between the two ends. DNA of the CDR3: TGTGCCAGCAGCAGCCAGGGGGGGAACACCGGGGAGCTGTTTTTT. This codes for CASSSQGGNTGELFF.

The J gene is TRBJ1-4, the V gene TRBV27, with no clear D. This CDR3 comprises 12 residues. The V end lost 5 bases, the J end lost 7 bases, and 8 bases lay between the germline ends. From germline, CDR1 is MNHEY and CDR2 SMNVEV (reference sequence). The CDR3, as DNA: TGTGCCAGCAGTCGGAGAGGTGAAAAACTGTTTTTT. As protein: CASSRRGEKLFF.

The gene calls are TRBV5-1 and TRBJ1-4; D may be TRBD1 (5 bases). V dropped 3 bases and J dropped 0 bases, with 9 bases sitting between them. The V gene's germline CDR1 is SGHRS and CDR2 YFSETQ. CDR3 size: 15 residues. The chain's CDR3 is CASSSRQSTNEKLFF. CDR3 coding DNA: TGCGCCAGCAGCTCAAGACAGTCAACTAATGAAAAACTGTTTTTT. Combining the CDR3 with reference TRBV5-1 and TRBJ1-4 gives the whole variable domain KAGVTQTPRYLIKTRGQQVTLSCSPISGHRSVSWYQQTPGQGLQFLFEYFSETQRNKGNFPGRFSGRQFSNSRSEMNVSTLELGDSALYLCASSSRQSTNEKLFFGSGTQLSVL.

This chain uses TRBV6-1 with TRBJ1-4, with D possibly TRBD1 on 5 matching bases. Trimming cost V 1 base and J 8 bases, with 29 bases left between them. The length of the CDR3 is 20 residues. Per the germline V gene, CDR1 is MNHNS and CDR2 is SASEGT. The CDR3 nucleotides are TGTGCCAGCAGTGAAGTTTTGACAGTCAGGTCTTTTCAGGCGCGGGAAAAACTGTTTTTT. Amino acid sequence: CASSEVLTVRSFQAREKLFF.

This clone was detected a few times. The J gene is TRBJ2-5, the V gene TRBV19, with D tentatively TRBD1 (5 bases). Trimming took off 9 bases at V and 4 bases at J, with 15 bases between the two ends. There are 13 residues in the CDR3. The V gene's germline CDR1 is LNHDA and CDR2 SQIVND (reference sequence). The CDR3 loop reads CARARRARETQYF. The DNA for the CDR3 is TGTGCCAGGGCTCGCAGGGCTAGAGAGACCCAGTACTTC.

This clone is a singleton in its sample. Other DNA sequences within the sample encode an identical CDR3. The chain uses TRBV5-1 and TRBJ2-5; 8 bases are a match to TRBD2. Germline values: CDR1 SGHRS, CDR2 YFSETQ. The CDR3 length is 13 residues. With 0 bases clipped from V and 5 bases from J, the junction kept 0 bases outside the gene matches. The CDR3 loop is CASSLGGGETQYF. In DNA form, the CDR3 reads TGCGCCAGCAGCTTGGGCGGGGGGGAGACCCAGTACTTC.

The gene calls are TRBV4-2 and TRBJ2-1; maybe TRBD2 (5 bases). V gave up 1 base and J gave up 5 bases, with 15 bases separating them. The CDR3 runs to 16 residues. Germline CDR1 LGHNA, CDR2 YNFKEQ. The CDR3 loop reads CASSQVEQRSNNEQFF. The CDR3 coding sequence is TGTGCCAGCAGCCAAGTTGAACAGCGGAGTAACAATGAGCAGTTCTTC.

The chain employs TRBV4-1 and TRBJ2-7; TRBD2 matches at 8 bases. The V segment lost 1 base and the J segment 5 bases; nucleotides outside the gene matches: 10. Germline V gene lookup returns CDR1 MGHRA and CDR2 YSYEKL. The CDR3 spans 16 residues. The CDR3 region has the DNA TGCGCCAGCAGCCAAGCGCGAGCGGGAGCAGTCCACGAGCAGTACTTC. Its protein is CASSQARAGAVHEQYF.

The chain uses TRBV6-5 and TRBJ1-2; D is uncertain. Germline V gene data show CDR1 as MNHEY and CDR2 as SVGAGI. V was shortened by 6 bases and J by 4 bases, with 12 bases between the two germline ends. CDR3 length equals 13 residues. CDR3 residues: CASRETVFYGYTF. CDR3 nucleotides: TGTGCCAGCAGGGAGACGGTCTTCTATGGCTACACCTTC.

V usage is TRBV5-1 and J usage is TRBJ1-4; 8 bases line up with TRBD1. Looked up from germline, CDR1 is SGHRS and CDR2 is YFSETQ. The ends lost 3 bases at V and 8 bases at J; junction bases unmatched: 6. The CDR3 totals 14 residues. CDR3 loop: CASSYLGQGEKLFF. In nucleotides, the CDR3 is TGCGCCAGCAGCTACTTAGGACAGGGAGAAAAACTGTTTTTT.

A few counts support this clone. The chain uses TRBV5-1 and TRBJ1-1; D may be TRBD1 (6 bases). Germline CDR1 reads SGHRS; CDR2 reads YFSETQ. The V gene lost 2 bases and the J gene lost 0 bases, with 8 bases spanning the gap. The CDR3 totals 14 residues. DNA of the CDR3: TGCGCCAGCAGCTTTCAGGGGATGAACACTGAAGCTTTCTTT. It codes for CASSFQGMNTEAFF.

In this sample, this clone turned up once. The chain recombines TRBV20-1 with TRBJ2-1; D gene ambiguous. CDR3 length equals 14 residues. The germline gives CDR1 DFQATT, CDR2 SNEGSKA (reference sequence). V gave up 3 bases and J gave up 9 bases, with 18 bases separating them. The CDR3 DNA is TGCAGTGCTAGTTCGCGGCCGGGTACGGCTGAGCAGTTCTTC. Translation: CSASSRPGTAEQFF.

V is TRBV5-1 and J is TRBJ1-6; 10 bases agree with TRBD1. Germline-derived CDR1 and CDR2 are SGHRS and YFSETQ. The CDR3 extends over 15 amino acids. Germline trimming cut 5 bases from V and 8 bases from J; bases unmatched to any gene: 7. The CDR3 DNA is TGCGCCAGCAGTCAAATGACAGGGGGCCATTCACCCCTCCACTTT. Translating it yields CASSQMTGGHSPLHF.

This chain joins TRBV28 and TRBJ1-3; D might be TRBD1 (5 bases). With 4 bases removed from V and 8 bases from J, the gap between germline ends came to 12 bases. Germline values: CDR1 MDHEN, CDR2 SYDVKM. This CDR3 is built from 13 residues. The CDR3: CASSSLGRYTIYF. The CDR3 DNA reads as TGTGCCAGCAGTTCCTTGGGGCGGTACACCATATATTTT.